This entry lists 23 T cell receptor beta chains sequenced from one sample in a study of CD8+ T cells in alopecia areata. RNA was extracted and reverse transcribed into cDNA as the sequencing template. Profiling relied on immunoSEQ multiplex PCR, and the TCRdb table lists in-frame clones only, not all of them. The sample carries 75,000 to 100,000 clones, less than 50% recorded once. The sample comprised CD4+ T cells sorted from blood. These receptors were collected from a human donor with alopecia areata.

This chain links TRBV27 with TRBJ2-6; perhaps D is TRBD1 or TRBD2 (5 bases each). This CDR3 has 19 residues. Germline V gene sequence: CDR1 MNHEY, CDR2 SMNVEV (reference sequence). Trimming pared 8 bases from V and 0 bases from J, leaving 23 bases between. The CDR3 region has the DNA TGTGCCAGCGCTCCTATCGGGGCAGCTTCTTTCTCTGGGGCCAACGTCCTGACTTTC. Residues: CASAPIGAASFSGANVLTF. Filled out from reference TRBV27 and TRBJ2-6, the complete variable domain reads EAQVTQNPRYLITVTGKKLTVTCSQNMNHEYMSWYRQDPGLGLRQIYYSMNVEVTDKGDVPEGYKVSRKEKRNFPLILESPSPNQTSLYFCASAPIGAASFSGANVLTFGAGSRLTVL.

The V gene is TRBV19, the J gene TRBJ1-5, with D unresolved. Germline CDR1 is LNHDA and CDR2 is SQIVND (reference sequence). This CDR3 spans 13 amino acids. Deletions cut 3 bases from V and 2 bases from J, with 5 bases between. CDR3 DNA sequence: TGTGCCAGTAGTATGAGGGGCAATCAGCCCCAGCATTTT. It codes for CASSMRGNQPQHF. Full variable domain (outside the CDR3, taken from reference TRBV19 and TRBJ1-5): DGGITQSPKYLFRKEGQNVTLSCEQNLNHDAMYWYRQDPGQGLRLIYYSQIVNDFQKGDIAEGYSVSREKKESFPLTVTSAQKNPTAFYLCASSMRGNQPQHFGDGTRLSIL.

The chain employs TRBV28 and TRBJ1-5; D ambiguous. This CDR3 region has 14 residues. The germline V and J ends were trimmed by 3 bases and 6 bases, with 12 bases remaining between them. Germline assignment: CDR1 MDHEN and CDR2 SYDVKM. The CDR3 DNA follows: TGTGCCAGCAGTTTGCTAAGGGCAAGTCAGCCCCAGCATTTT. Its protein product is CASSLLRASQPQHF.

CDR3 nucleotide sequence: TGTGCCAGCTCACCACCGAGAACGGGTTTGGAGACCCAGTACTTC. Protein: CASSPPRTGLETQYF. The rearrangement joins TRBV18 to TRBJ2-5; no clear D gene. The CDR3 has 15 residues. Germline loops: CDR1 KGHSH, CDR2 LQKENI. V shed 0 bases and J shed 5 bases, with 13 bases lying between them. Full variable domain (missing parts from reference TRBV18 and TRBJ2-5): NAGVMQNPRHLVRRRGQEARLRCSPMKGHSHVYWYRQLPEEGLKFMVYLQKENIIDESGMPKERFSAEFPKEGPSILRIQQVVRGDSAAYFCASSPPRTGLETQYFGPGTRLLVL.

This clone showed up just a few times. V usage is TRBV10-1 and J usage is TRBJ2-7; 7 bases are shared with TRBD1. Trimming cost V 0 bases and J 5 bases; bases outside gene matches: 4. Germline V CDR1 and CDR2: WNHNN, SYGVQD (reference sequence). This CDR3 spans 14 amino acids. The CDR3 DNA is TGCGCCAGCAGTGAGTCGAAAGGGGGCCACGAGCAGTACTTC. As protein: CASSESKGGHEQYF.

This chain joins TRBV9 and TRBJ2-5; D not resolved. The CDR3 contains 16 residues. Per germline, CDR1 SGDLS and CDR2 YYNGEE. V lost 4 bases and J 2 bases, leaving 18 bases between the germline ends. CDR3 bases: TGTGCCAGCAGCCCCCACCCGCGGCGGCAGCAAGAGACCCAGTACTTC. This translates into CASSPHPRRQQETQYF.

The chain recombines TRBV21-1 with TRBJ1-5. TRBV21-1 is a recognized pseudogene. The CDR3 sequence is 11 residues long. In DNA form, the CDR3 reads TGTGCCAGGATCCCCATTGCGCCCCAGCATTTT. Residues: CARIPIAPQHF.

V usage is TRBV29-1 and J usage is TRBJ2-3; D is perhaps TRBD2 (6 bases). The length of the CDR3 is 14 residues. CDR1 and CDR2 (germline): SQVTM, ANQGSEA. Trimming shortened V by 3 bases and J by 4 bases, and 14 bases separated the two germline ends. The CDR3 sequence is CSVEAGGNPDTQYF. DNA for the CDR3: TGCAGCGTTGAGGCGGGCGGGAACCCAGATACGCAGTATTTT.

The CDR3 DNA reads as TGTGCCTGGAGCTTATCAATGAACACTGAAGCTTTCTTT. Protein: CAWSLSMNTEAFF. The rearrangement links TRBV30 to TRBJ1-1, with no clear D. The germline V gene has CDR1 GTSNPN and CDR2 SVGIG (reference sequence). CDR3 length: 13 residues. Trimming took 3 bases from V and 0 from J, leaving 8 bases between them.

This clone came up a few times. This sequence joins TRBV5-1 and TRBJ2-7, with 9 positions matching TRBD1. CDR3 length equals 11 residues. J gave up 13 bases and V 4 bases, and 6 bases lay outside the gene matches. Germline V gene sequence: CDR1 SGHRS, CDR2 YFSETQ. The CDR3 DNA is TGCGCCAGCAGCAAAGGGACAGGGAGATACTTC. Its protein product is CASSKGTGRYF.

The chain has TRBV30 and TRBJ2-7, with D unresolved. The CDR3 sequence is 12 residues long. Germline CDR1 is GTSNPN and CDR2 is SVGIG (reference sequence). V was cut by 1 base and J by 6 bases, with 10 bases left in between. The CDR3 DNA reads as TGTGCCTGGAGTGGAGTCGCCTTCGAGCAGTACTTC. Its translation is CAWSGVAFEQYF.

The rearrangement links TRBV2 to TRBJ2-7, with 10 bases identical to TRBD2. The CDR3 is made up of 16 amino acids. CDR1 SNHLY and CDR2 FYNNEI come from the germline V gene. V lost 6 bases, J lost 1 base, and 9 bases stayed unmatched. CDR3 nucleotides: TGTGCCAGCAGCCCTCCTCTAGCGGGAGTTTCCTACGAGCAGTACTTC. This encodes CASSPPLAGVSYEQYF.

This sequence joins TRBV19 and TRBJ2-1, with unresolved D. Per the germline V gene, CDR1 is LNHDA and CDR2 is SQIVND (reference sequence). Trimming shortened V by 5 bases and J by 4 bases, and 15 bases separated the two germline ends. The CDR3 spans 15 residues. CDR3 region: CASSPGPPLYNEQFF. The CDR3 coding sequence is TGTGCCAGTAGTCCCGGGCCCCCCTTATACAATGAGCAGTTCTTC.

The V and J genes are TRBV18 and TRBJ2-3; 7 nucleotides match TRBD2. The V and J ends lost 3 bases and 2 bases, in that order; junction bases with no gene match: 14. The length of the CDR3 is 18 residues. Germline-derived CDR1 and CDR2 are KGHSH and LQKENI. The CDR3 here is CASSPSSLSERDTDTQYF. The DNA for the CDR3 is TGTGCCAGCTCACCTTCGTCCCTTTCGGAGCGGGACACAGATACGCAGTATTTT.

J is TRBJ2-5 and V is TRBV5-1; D call uncertain. Germline V gene sequence: CDR1 SGHRS, CDR2 YFSETQ. Between the trimmed V and J ends, which lost 6 bases and 5 bases, there was a span of 14 bases. This CDR3 spans 13 amino acids. The CDR3: CASIGEPRETQYF. CDR3 coding DNA: TGCGCCAGCATTGGAGAGCCTCGGGAGACCCAGTACTTC. The variable domain in full, completed from reference TRBV5-1 and TRBJ2-5, reads KAGVTQTPRYLIKTRGQQVTLSCSPISGHRSVSWYQQTPGQGLQFLFEYFSETQRNKGNFPGRFSGRQFSNSRSEMNVSTLELGDSALYLCASIGEPRETQYFGPGTRLLVL.

The chain joins TRBV6-5 to TRBJ2-5, with 14 bases that match TRBD2. The V gene end was trimmed by 2 bases and the J gene end by 1 base; junction bases not matched to a gene: 0. Germline values: CDR1 MNHEY, CDR2 SVGAGI. There are 16 residues in the CDR3. The CDR3 here is CASSYGTSGGQETQYF. The CDR3 bases are TGTGCCAGCAGTTACGGGACTAGCGGGGGCCAAGAGACCCAGTACTTC.

The rearrangement joins TRBV28 to TRBJ2-5, with D tentatively TRBD1 or TRBD2 (6 bases each). The length of the CDR3 is 15 residues. CDR1 and CDR2 (germline): MDHEN, SYDVKM. Trimming took off 6 bases at V and 5 bases at J, with 19 bases between the two ends. CDR3 in amino acids: CASRTGGQRAETQYF. The CDR3 coding sequence is TGTGCCAGCAGAACTGGCGGACAGCGGGCGGAGACCCAGTACTTC.

The V call is TRBV5-1, the J call TRBJ2-5; D is unresolved. This CDR3 has 14 amino acids. V shed 3 bases and J shed 1 base, with 10 bases lying between them. In germline, CDR1 is SGHRS, CDR2 YFSETQ. CDR3 protein: CASSSAGTQETQYF. The CDR3 coding sequence is TGCGCCAGCAGCTCGGCAGGAACCCAAGAGACCCAGTACTTC.

The V and J genes are TRBV27 and TRBJ2-1; 10 positions match TRBD2. From germline, CDR1 is MNHEY and CDR2 SMNVEV (reference sequence). The V and J ends lost 2 bases and 5 bases, in that order; junction bases with no gene match: 3. This CDR3 is built from 15 residues. In nucleotides, the CDR3 is TGTGCCAGCAGTTTACGCGGGACTAGCGACAATGAGCAGTTCTTC. Its translation is CASSLRGTSDNEQFF.

V gene TRBV14 combines with J gene TRBJ2-4, with a possible D match to TRBD2 (6 bases). The V and J ends lost 0 bases and 1 base respectively, with 10 bases between them. Germline V gene sequence: CDR1 SGHDN, CDR2 FVKESK. This CDR3 spans 16 amino acids. CDR3 nucleotides: TGTGCCAGCAGCCAAGATTTCCGGGGGGCCAAAAACATTCAGTACTTC. The encoded protein is CASSQDFRGAKNIQYF.

This sequence joins TRBV6-5 and TRBJ1-3, with a tentative D call TRBD1 (6 bases). The V end lost 5 bases, the J end lost 3 bases, and 11 bases lay between the germline ends. Germline assignment: CDR1 MNHEY and CDR2 SVGAGI. This CDR3 has 14 amino acids. CDR3 protein: CASSQGQIGNTIYF. For the CDR3, the DNA is TGTGCCAGCAGTCAGGGACAAATTGGAAACACCATATATTTT.

Relative to its sample, this clone is medium-sized (0.01 to 0.1%). The chain couples TRBV28 to TRBJ2-7, with TRBD2 matching 8 bases. CDR1 is MDHEN and CDR2 is SYDVKM in the germline V gene. The CDR3 has 14 amino acids. J was trimmed by 1 base and V by 6 bases; bases with no gene match: 5. The CDR3 nucleotides are TGTGCCAGCAGGGCGGGAGGTATTTCCTACGAGCAGTACTTC. Protein: CASRAGGISYEQYF.

The genes are TRBV29-1 and TRBJ2-5; TRBD1 aligns across 9 bases. Germline loops: CDR1 SQVTM, CDR2 ANQGSEA. The CDR3 loop spans 14 amino acids. Germline trimming cut 7 bases from V and 6 bases from J; bases unmatched to any gene: 12. CDR3 sequence reads: CSASTGTGLQTQYF. The DNA of the CDR3 is TGCAGCGCCTCGACCGGGACAGGGTTACAGACCCAGTACTTC.